These 12 T cell receptor beta chains were all obtained from the same sample, sequenced in a study of HIV-infected patients and healthy controls. TCRdb recomputed calls from the 5' RACE reads with MiXCR, one row per CDR3 protein. Among about 67,000 distinct CDR3 sequences listed, about 17% were seen once. The source material was CD4+ T cells from blood. These receptors were taken from a human donor in good health.

The rearrangement uses TRBV20-1 and TRBJ2-1; no clear D gene. V was pared by 0 bases and J by 7 bases, with 10 bases between. The CDR3 consists of 13 residues. The V gene's germline CDR1 is DFQATT and CDR2 SNEGSKA (reference sequence). CDR3 DNA sequence: TGCAGTGCTAGAGATCCGAACCGAAATGAGCAGTTCTTC. It codes for CSARDPNRNEQFF.

This clonotype occurred a few times. The chain is built from TRBV5-1 and TRBJ1-2, with D hard to call. V lost 4 bases and J 2 bases, leaving 9 bases between the germline ends. The CDR3 contains 13 residues. The germline V gene has CDR1 SGHRS and CDR2 YFSETQ. The CDR3 spells CASSHGGNYGYTF. In DNA form, the CDR3 reads TGCGCCAGCAGCCATGGAGGGAACTATGGCTACACCTTC.

This clonotype was seen only a few times. This rearrangement joins TRBV14 to TRBJ2-5; the match to TRBD2 covers 11 bases. This CDR3 has 16 residues. Germline V gives CDR1 SGHDN, CDR2 FVKESK. V shed 4 bases and J 2 bases; nucleotides not matched to a gene: 6. CDR3 bases: TGTGCCAGCAGCCCAGTACGACTAGCGGGGCAAGAGACCCAGTACTTC. It translates to CASSPVRLAGQETQYF.

There are many counts of this clonotype. This chain links TRBV27 with TRBJ1-5; TRBD1 is a possible D gene (5 bases). This CDR3 comprises 17 residues. Germline V gene lookup returns CDR1 MNHEY and CDR2 SMNVEV (reference sequence). Trimming left V 3 bases short and J 0 bases short, with 15 bases between. CDR3 in amino acids: CASSLSGLTYSNQPQHF. DNA of the CDR3: TGTGCCAGCAGTTTGTCGGGACTCACCTATAGCAATCAGCCCCAGCATTTT.

The chain employs TRBV27 and TRBJ1-2; possible D gene TRBD1, 5 bases. The V end lost 5 bases, the J end lost 6 bases, and 19 bases lay between the germline ends. Germline assignment: CDR1 MNHEY and CDR2 SMNVEV (reference sequence). This CDR3 has 15 residues. The CDR3, as DNA: TGTGCCAGCAGTGCCCTCCCCCCGGGGGAGCATGGCTACACCTTC. It specifies CASSALPPGEHGYTF.

At least ten counts were recorded for this clonotype. The genes are TRBV12-3 or TRBV12-4 and TRBJ1-6, with 7 bases lining up with TRBD1. V was clipped by 5 bases and J by 6 bases; unmatched bases: 7. This CDR3 has 15 residues. Written as DNA, the CDR3 is TGTGCCAGCAGTCCCCAGGGACAGCTTAATTCACCCCTCCACTTT. As protein: CASSPQGQLNSPLHF.

This clonotype was counted ten times or more. The chain carries TRBV10-2 and TRBJ2-5; D remains unclear. Germline V gene data show CDR1 as WSHSY and CDR2 as SAAADI. CDR3 length equals 13 residues. V gave up 4 bases and J gave up 1 base, with 7 bases separating them. The CDR3 is CASSATGQETQYF. The CDR3 nucleotides read TGCGCCAGCAGTGCCACTGGCCAAGAGACCCAGTACTTC.

This clonotype has a handful of counts. The chain combines TRBV10-2 with TRBJ2-5, with 7 nucleotides matching TRBD2. V dropped 10 bases and J dropped 0; count of bases not matched to a gene: 8. Germline V gives CDR1 WSHSY, CDR2 SAAADI. The CDR3 consists of 14 residues. The DNA of the CDR3 is TGCGCCACGCGGCGGGAGAGGTACCAAGAGACCCAGTACTTC. This gives the protein CATRRERYQETQYF.

The V and J genes are TRBV9 and TRBJ1-6; 7 nucleotides match TRBD1. The CDR3 is made up of 15 amino acids. Germline trimming cut 4 bases from V and 6 bases from J; bases unmatched to any gene: 7. Germline lookup yields CDR1 SGDLS and CDR2 YYNGEE. The CDR3 nucleotides read TGTGCCAGCAGCCCCCGTCGGGACAGTAATTCACCCCTCCACTTT. Amino acid sequence: CASSPRRDSNSPLHF.

This clonotype has a handful of counts. The chain combines TRBV18 with TRBJ2-1; 7 positions match TRBD1. This CDR3 region has 16 residues. V lost 0 bases and J lost 0; bases outside the gene matches: 2. Per the germline V gene, CDR1 is KGHSH and CDR2 is LQKENI. CDR3 in amino acids: CASSPPTGSSYNEQFF. The CDR3 DNA reads as TGTGCCAGCTCACCACCGACAGGGAGCTCCTACAATGAGCAGTTCTTC.

The J gene is TRBJ1-4, the V gene TRBV20-1, with D unresolved. V gave up 0 bases and J gave up 8 bases, with 10 bases separating them. This CDR3 region has 13 residues. Germline V gene sequence: CDR1 DFQATT, CDR2 SNEGSKA (reference sequence). The CDR3 sequence is CSARESVEEKLFF. For the CDR3, the DNA is TGCAGTGCTAGAGAGTCGGTTGAGGAAAAACTGTTTTTT.

The rearrangement uses TRBV6-2 or TRBV6-3 and TRBJ1-2, with TRBD1 matching over 8 bases. Unmatched junction bases numbered 6, after V lost 3 bases and J lost 0 bases. The length of the CDR3 is 16 residues. Germline V lookup: CDR1 MNHEY, CDR2 SVGEGT. The CDR3 nucleotides are TGTGCCAGCAGTTATTTCCCGGACAGGGCTAACTATGGCTACACCTTC. It yields the protein CASSYFPDRANYGYTF.